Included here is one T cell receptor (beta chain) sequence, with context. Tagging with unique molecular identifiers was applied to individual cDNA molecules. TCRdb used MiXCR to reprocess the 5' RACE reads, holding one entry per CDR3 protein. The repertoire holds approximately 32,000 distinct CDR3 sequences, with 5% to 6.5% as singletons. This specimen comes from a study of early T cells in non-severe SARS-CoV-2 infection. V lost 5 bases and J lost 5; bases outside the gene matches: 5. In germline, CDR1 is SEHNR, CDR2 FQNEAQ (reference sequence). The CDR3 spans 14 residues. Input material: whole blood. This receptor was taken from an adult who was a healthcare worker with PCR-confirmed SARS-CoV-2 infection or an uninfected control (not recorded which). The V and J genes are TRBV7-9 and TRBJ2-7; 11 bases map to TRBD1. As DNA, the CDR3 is TGTGCCAGCAGCAACGGACAGGGGGCTAACGAGCAGTACTTC. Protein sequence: CASSNGQGANEQYF.